This entry concerns a single T cell receptor beta chain. This clone was seen only once. Its antigen target is currently unknown. Base qualities are not provided; no much larger clone lies one nucleotide away. Other DNA variants within this sample encode the same CDR3. The CDR3 regions of human TCRbeta chains were subjected to immunosequencing. Per the original workflow: Repertoire TCRs were checked for matches against a reference library of SARS-CoV-2-specific TCRs that had been generated using the MIRA antigen-specificity platform. Breadth was defined as the fraction of unique TCRs that were SARS-CoV-2-associated. Depth was defined as the fraction of total T cells that were SARS-CoV-2-associated. Each spike-specific TCR was assigned to its reactive spike region and to a CD4 or CD8 class using the MIRA data. Log10-transformed breadth and depth values were compared by one-way ANOVA with Sidak's multiple comparisons tests. This is the immuneACCESS table as TCRdb keeps it, with only in-frame sequences that have V and J called. A part of the clones is gone; compared with another copy, unresolved V genes explain less than half, and the rest is unexplained. For V, J and clone size, that table is used; D and trimming come from the DNA. This sample gives 72,000 or so clones in total; roughly 90% of them show up just once. The top ten constitute 4.2% of the sample.

The CDR3 numbers 14 residues from cysteine through phenylalanine. CDR3 DNA only is kept here, 42 bases in frame from base 1. V sheds 0 bases and J sheds 1 base, leaving 6 bases between their ends. From the germline V gene, CDR1 is SGHTA and CDR2 is FQGTGA. This sample was taken from a study of T cell responses to AZD1222 COVID-19 vaccine (dated by TCRdb to the early 2020s). At the level of the whole study: AZD1222 recipients with second doses at about 4 weeks or about 12 weeks were pooled, because spike-specific TCR depth and breadth did not differ between schedules. TCR sequencing was performed for 233 trial participants, of whom about 200 were given two doses of AZD1222 and approximately 25 were given two doses of MenACWY control vaccine. Enrollment into the trials was organized by age into subgroups of 18-55, 56-69 and 70-plus years, and those subgroups contained approximately 160, 26 and 62 TCR-sequenced participants, respectively.

The full study reports these points: In the small 56-69-year group, the increase in depth fell short of significance, most likely because of low power. Conclusions about previously exposed vaccinees are limited, since just six AZD1222 recipients were seropositive for SARS-CoV-2 at baseline. Reportedly, almost half of the unique spike-specific TCRs recognized epitopes lying outside the regions that are mutated in the B.1.351 and B.1.1.7 variants. Participants were mostly white British and included more females than males, and it was suggested by the authors that clonal diversity may have been underestimated. No day 14 peak-response samples were available, so repertoires were characterized only after the peak T cell response. CD4 TCRs associated with the vaccine covered the entire spike protein, and the dominant responses were in regions 160-218 and 743-854. After two AZD1222 doses, both the breadth and the depth of spike-specific TCRs were significantly higher than at day 0 and than in MenACWY recipients.

According to the study, the label for this sample's time point signals: baseline before first vaccination. Vaccinee samples were obtained from the UK trials COV001 and COV002, which included a single-blind randomized controlled phase 2/3 trial of AZD1222 (ChAdOx1 nCoV-19) in healthy adults. Trial participant PBMC samples were collected at day 0 and day 28 after the second dose for TCRbeta chain sequencing. The TCR comes from an adult in good health. The input for sequencing was peripheral blood, taken on day 0 of AZD1222 vaccination. The chain was built from TRBV7-3 and TRBJ2-5; the D gene cannot be resolved reliably. CDR3 reads: CASSLTRAQETQYF. In nucleotide form, the sequence is TGTGCCAGCAGCTTAACCCGGGCCCAAGAGACCCAGTACTTC.